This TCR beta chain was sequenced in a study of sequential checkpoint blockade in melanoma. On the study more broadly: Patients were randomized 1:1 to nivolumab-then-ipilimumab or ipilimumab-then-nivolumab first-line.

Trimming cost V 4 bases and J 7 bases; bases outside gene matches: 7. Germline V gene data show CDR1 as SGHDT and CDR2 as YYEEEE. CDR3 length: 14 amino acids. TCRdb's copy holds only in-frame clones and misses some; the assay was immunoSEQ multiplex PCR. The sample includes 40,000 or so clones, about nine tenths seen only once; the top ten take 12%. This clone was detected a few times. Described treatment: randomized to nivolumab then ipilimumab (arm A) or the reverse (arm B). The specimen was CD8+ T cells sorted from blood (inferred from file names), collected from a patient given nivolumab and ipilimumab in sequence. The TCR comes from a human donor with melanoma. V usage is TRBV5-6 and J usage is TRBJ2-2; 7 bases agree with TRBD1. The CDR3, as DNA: TGTGCCAGCAGCCCACGTAGACAGGGCGGGGAGCTGTTTTTT. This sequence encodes CASSPRRQGGELFF.